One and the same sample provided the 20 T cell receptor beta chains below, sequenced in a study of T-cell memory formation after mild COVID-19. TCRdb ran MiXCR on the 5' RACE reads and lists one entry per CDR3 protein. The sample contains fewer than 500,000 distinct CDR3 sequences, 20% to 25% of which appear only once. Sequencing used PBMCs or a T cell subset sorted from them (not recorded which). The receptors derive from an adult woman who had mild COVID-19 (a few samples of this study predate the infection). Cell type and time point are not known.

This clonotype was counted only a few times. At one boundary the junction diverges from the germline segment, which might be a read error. The DNA for the CDR3 is TGTGCCAGCAGTTTAGGGACAGGGGGTCGAGGAGATACGCAGTATTTT. This codes for CASSLGTGGRGDTQYF. The chain has TRBV7-9 and TRBJ2-3, with 11 bases fitting TRBD1. Germline V gene lookup returns CDR1 SEHNR and CDR2 FQNEAQ (reference sequence). This CDR3 has 16 amino acids.

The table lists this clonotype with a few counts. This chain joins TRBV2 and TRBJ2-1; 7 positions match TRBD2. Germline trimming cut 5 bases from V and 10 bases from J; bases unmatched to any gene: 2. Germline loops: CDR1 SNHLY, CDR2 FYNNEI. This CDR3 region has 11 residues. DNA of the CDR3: TGTGCCAGCAGTATTAGCGGGGAGCAGTTCTTC. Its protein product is CASSISGEQFF.

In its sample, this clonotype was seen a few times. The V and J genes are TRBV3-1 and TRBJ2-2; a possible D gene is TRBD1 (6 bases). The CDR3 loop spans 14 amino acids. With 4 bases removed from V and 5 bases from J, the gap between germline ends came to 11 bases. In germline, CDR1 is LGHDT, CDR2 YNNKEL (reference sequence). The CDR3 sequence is CASSLSGATGELFF. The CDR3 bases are TGTGCCAGCAGCCTATCAGGGGCAACCGGGGAGCTGTTTTTT.

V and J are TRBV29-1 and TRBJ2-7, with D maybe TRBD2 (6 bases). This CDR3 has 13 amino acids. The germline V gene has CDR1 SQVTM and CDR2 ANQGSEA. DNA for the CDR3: TGCACCGCCCGCGGGCCGGCCGGGGGCGAGCAGTACTTC. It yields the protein CTARGPAGGEQYF.

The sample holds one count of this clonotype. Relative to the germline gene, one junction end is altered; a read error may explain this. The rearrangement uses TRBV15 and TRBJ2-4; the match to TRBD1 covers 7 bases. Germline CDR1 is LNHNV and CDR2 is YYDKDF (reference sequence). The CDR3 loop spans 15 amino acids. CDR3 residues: CATSGDRTGGNIQYF. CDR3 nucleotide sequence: TGTGCCACCAGCGGAGATCGGACAGGCGGAAACATTCAGTACTTC.

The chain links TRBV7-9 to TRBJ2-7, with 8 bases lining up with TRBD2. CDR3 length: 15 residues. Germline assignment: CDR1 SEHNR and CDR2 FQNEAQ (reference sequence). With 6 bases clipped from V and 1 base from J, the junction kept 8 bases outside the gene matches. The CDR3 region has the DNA TGTGCCAGCAGTTCCGAGCGGGAGTATTCCTACGAGCAGTACTTC. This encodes CASSSEREYSYEQYF.

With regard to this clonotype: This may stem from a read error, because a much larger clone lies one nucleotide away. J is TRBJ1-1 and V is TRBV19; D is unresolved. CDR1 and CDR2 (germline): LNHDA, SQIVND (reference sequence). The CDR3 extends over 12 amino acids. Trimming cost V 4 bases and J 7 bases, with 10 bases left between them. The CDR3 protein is CASSKGYNEAFF. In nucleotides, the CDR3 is TGTGCCAGTAGTAAGGGTTACAATGAAGCTTTCTTT.

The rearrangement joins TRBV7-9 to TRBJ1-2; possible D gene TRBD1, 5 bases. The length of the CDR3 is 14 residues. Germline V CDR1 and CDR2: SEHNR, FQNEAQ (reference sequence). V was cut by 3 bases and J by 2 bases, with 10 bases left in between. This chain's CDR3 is CASSLDTLNYGYTF. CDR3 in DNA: TGTGCCAGCAGCTTGGACACCTTAAACTATGGCTACACCTTC.

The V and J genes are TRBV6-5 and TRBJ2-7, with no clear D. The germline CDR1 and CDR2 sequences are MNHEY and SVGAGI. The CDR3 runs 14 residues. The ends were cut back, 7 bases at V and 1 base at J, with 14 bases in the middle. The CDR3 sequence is CASKAWLGSYEQYF. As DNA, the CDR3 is TGTGCCAGCAAAGCCTGGCTAGGTTCCTACGAGCAGTACTTC.

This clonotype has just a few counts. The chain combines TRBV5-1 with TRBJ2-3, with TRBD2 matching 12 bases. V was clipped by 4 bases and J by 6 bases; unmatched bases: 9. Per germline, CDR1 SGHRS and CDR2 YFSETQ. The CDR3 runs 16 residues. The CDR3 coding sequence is TGCGCCAGCAGCCTCTGGACTAGCGGGGTCGAGGATACGCAGTATTTT. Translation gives CASSLWTSGVEDTQYF.

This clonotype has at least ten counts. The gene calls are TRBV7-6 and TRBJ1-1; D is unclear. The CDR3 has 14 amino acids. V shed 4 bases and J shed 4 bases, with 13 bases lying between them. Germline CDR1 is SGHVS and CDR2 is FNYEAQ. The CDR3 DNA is TGTGCCAGCAGCTCCGGGGTCTCTAGCACTGAAGCTTTCTTT. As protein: CASSSGVSSTEAFF.

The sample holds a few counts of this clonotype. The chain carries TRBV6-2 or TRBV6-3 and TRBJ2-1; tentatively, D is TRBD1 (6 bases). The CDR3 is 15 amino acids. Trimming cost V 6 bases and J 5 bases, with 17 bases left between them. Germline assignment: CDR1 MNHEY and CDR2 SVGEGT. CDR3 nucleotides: TGTGCCAGCAGACCCCCGGGACACGGGAACAATGAGCAGTTCTTC. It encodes CASRPPGHGNNEQFF.

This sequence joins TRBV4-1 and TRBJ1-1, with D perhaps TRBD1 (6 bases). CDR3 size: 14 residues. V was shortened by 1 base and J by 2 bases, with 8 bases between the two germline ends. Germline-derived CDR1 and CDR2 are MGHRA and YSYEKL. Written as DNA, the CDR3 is TGCGCCAGCAGCCAAGGGGACACTAACACTGAAGCTTTCTTT. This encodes CASSQGDTNTEAFF.

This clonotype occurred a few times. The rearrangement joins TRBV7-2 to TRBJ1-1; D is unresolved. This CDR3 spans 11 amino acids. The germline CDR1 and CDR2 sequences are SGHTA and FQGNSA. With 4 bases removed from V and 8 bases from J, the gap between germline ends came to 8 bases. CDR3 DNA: TGTGCCAGCAGCTCTGGGCAGGAAGCTTTCTTT. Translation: CASSSGQEAFF.

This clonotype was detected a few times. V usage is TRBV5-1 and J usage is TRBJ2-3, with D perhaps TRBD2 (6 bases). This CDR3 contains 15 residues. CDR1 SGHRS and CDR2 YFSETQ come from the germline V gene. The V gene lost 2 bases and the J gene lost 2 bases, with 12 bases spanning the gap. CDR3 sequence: CASSFAGLDTDTQYF. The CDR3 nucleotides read TGCGCCAGCAGCTTCGCGGGGCTCGACACAGATACGCAGTATTTT.

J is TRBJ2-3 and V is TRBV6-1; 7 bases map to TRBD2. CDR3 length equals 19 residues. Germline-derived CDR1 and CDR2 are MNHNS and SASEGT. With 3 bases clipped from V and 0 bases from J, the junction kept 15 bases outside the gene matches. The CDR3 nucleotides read TGTGCCAGCAGTGACCCGCTTGGGGGAGCGGGGACTAGCACAGATACGCAGTATTTT. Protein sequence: CASSDPLGGAGTSTDTQYF.

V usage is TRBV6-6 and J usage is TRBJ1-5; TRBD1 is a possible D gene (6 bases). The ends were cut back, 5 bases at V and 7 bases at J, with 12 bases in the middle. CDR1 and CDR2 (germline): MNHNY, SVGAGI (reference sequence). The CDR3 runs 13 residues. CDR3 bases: TGTGCCAGCAGTCAGGGGCCGGGACAGCCCCAGCATTTT. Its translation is CASSQGPGQPQHF.

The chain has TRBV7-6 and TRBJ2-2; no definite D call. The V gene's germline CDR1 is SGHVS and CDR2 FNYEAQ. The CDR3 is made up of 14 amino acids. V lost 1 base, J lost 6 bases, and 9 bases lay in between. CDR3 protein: CASSLVNGAGELFF. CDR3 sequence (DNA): TGTGCCAGCAGCTTAGTGAACGGCGCCGGGGAGCTGTTTTTT.

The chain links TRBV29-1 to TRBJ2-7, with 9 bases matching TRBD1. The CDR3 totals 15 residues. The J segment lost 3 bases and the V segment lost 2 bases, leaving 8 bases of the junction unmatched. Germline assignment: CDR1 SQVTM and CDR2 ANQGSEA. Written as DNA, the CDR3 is TGCAGCGTTGAACGTCCGGGACAGGGTGGCTACGAGCAGTACTTC. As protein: CSVERPGQGGYEQYF.

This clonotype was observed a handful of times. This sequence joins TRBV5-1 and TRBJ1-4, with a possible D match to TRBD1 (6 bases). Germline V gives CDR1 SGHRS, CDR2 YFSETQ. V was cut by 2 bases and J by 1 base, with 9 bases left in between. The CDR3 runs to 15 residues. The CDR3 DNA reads TGCGCCAGCAGCTTCTCCAGGGGAACTAATGAAAAACTGTTTTTT. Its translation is CASSFSRGTNEKLFF.